Reported below is one T cell receptor beta chain. These data belong to a study of blood T cell repertoires in COVID-19. Study-level background: Some COVID-19 samples were acute and others convalescent; all came from the United States, Italy and Spain.

Authors' analysis steps: Estimation of nucleated cell counts was performed using reference gene primer amplification. Sequencing used immunoSEQ multiplex PCR; TCRdb keeps in-frame clones, though not all of them. Clone size and V and J calls were adopted from that table, with D and trimming inferred from the DNA. The sample records some 240,000 clones, 84% being singletons. V lost 4 bases and J lost 12; bases outside the gene matches: 14. The V gene's germline CDR1 is SGHTA and CDR2 FQGNSA. CDR3 size: 14 residues. The genes are TRBV7-2 and TRBJ1-1, with 7 bases lining up with TRBD1. Sequenced: peripheral blood. The receptor comes from a woman aged 40 to 50 who had recovered from COVID-19. CDR3 in DNA: TGTGCCAGCAGCTCGATCCTAGGGGGCCAGAGACCTTTCTTT. It specifies CASSSILGGQRPFF.